Sequencing of this T cell receptor beta chain was carried out in a study of blood T cell repertoires in COVID-19 (dated by TCRdb to between 2020 and 2021). Study-level background: The collaborator samples originated in the United States, Italy and Spain and spanned the acute and convalescent phases of COVID-19. The material from the prospective study consisted of cDNA or gDNA derived from T cells, B-cell-depleted T cells, or PBMCs. Deeply sampled blood TCRbeta repertoires from subjects exposed to, actively infected with, or recovered from COVID-19 were included in the dataset. The repertoires were released in a freely available public database intended as a resource for research on the immune response to SARS-CoV-2. The samples were drawn from two sources: the first 160 participants of the ongoing ImmuneRACE study, and about 1,300 subjects contributed by 6 global collaborators. Sample metadata almost always included a de-identified subject ID, COVID-19 status, age in years and sex. Where available, HLA class I and class II types were obtained from metadata supplied by the sample provider rather than from assay-based typing.

Inclusive of the bounding cysteine and phenylalanine, the CDR3 is 15 residues long. Only CDR3 DNA is held: 45 bases, read in frame from base 1. V lost 2 bases and J lost 5 bases; the stretch between them is 13 bases long. As encoded in the germline V gene, CDR1 is SGHDT while CDR2 is YYEEEE. Turning to this clone: Its antigen has not been determined. The sample holds no much larger clone one base away, and base qualities are not on file.

Participants in the prospective study were enrolled through a virtual design, were aged about 18 to 89 years, and lived in under 25 United States geographic areas. In the prospective study, participants were assigned to cohorts based on the clinical history participants reported in a screening survey and a study questionnaire. For ImmuneRACE Cohort 3, a participant was defined as recovered based on two consecutive negative NP/OP PCR tests, clearance by a healthcare professional, or resolution of symptoms. Mobile phlebotomists in the prospective study collected whole blood, serum and a nasopharyngeal or oropharyngeal swab from every participant. Prospective study participants could optionally give additional blood draws and questionnaires over a roughly two-month period. Prospective study blood samples were shipped either frozen or at room temperature before DNA extraction. Beyond this particular receptor, the publication reports: The quantity of clinical and demographic metadata differed by source and by participant and was supplied without curation.

The immunoSEQ Assay, a bias-controlled multiplex PCR, was used to amplify TCRbeta CDR3 regions from genomic DNA. The study's processing was this. The number of nucleated cells in each sample was estimated by amplification of reference gene primers within the assay. Sequence reads were collapsed and filtered to measure the absolute abundance of every unique TCRbeta CDR3 rearrangement. For each sample, productive Simpson clonality was calculated by taking the square root of Simpson's diversity index across productive rearrangements. Held by TCRdb, this immuneACCESS table contains in-frame sequences only and omits some clones. Under half of the omission traces to an unresolved V gene where checked; the cause of the rest is unknown. The V and J calls and clone size are taken from that table; D and trimming were inferred from the DNA. This sample has more than 250,000 clones in its table, and around 87% of those were observed once. Of the sample, approximately 5% falls within the top ten clones.

The sequence is built from TRBV5-6 and TRBJ1-4, and TRBD1 may be the D gene, going by 6 matching bases. The receptor was isolated from a woman aged 30 to 39 who had recovered from COVID-19. Sequenced material: PBMCs or T cells enriched from blood (not recorded which). CDR3 loop: CASSFTGPSNEKLFF. The DNA sequence is as follows: TGTGCCAGCAGCTTTACAGGGCCTAGCAATGAAAAACTGTTTTTT.